These T cell receptor beta chains were read from a single sample in a study of CD8 T cells in ankylosing spondylitis. TCRdb re-analysed the 5' RACE reads in MiXCR, keeping a single row per CDR3 protein. The sample includes roughly 130,000 distinct CDR3 sequences, 7% to 10% of them seen just once. Sequenced sample: synovial fluid, either unsorted or a sorted T cell fraction (not recorded which). The receptors were gathered from a male donor with ankylosing spondylitis. Both conserved end residues are part of each CDR3. Each record gives: J gene, clone size, V gene, D gene, CDR3 DNA, CDR3 protein. D genes are given only for firm matches. For some rows the clone size is stated as once, few or many, or as a class when expanded; others skip it.

TRBJ2-5 few TRBV12-3/TRBV12-4 TRBD1 TGTGCCAGCAGTTTAACGGCAGGGGGCGGTGAGACCCAGTACTTC CASSLTAGGGETQYF
TRBJ2-3 many TRBV7-2 . TGTGCCAGCAGCTCCTTTCGCGGGGATACGCAGTATTTT CASSSFRGDTQYF
TRBJ2-7 many TRBV5-1 TRBD1 TGCGCCAGCAGCTTGGCCTGGACAGGATCCTACGAGCAGTACTTC CASSLAWTGSYEQYF
TRBJ2-3 many TRBV28 TRBD2 TGTGCCAGCAGGTTCAGCGGGGGCAGCACAGATACGCAGTATTTT CASRFSGGSTDTQYF
TRBJ1-4 few TRBV6-1 . TGTGCCAGCAGTGCATCCGGGACTCACCTCAGAAAACTGTTTTTT CASSASGTHLRKLFF
TRBJ2-3 many TRBV11-2 . TGTGCCAGCAGCTTACGAGGCCCCACAGATACGCAGTATTTT CASSLRGPTDTQYF
TRBJ2-5 many TRBV7-2 . TGTGCCAGCAGCCCCCGGACTTCTCTGGAGACCCAGTACTTC CASSPRTSLETQYF
TRBJ1-1 . TRBV10-2 . TGCGCCAGCAGCGCTCTTGGGGGGCGTGAAGCTTTCTTT CASSALGGREAFF
TRBJ2-5 many TRBV7-9 . TGTGCCAGCAGCCACGGGGGTCTTCAGGTAGAGACCCAGTACTTC CASSHGGLQVETQYF
TRBJ1-1 . TRBV5-1 TRBD1 TGCGCCGGCAGCCCTACCGGGACAGGAGATACTGAAGCTTTCTTT CAGSPTGTGDTEAFF
TRBJ1-1 . TRBV6-1 . TGTGCCAGTGGTTGGGGGGGAACGGCTGAAGCTTTCTTT CASGWGGTAEAFF
TRBJ2-7 medium-sized TRBV20-1 TRBD2 TGCAGTGCCCGAGCTGGCGGGAGGGCTTACGAGCAGTACTTC CSARAGGRAYEQYF
TRBJ2-1 many TRBV24-1 TRBD2 TGTGCCACCAGTGATCCCCAACTAGCGGGGGAATACAATGAGCAGTTCTTC CATSDPQLAGEYNEQFF
TRBJ2-6 many TRBV29-1 . TGCAGCGTAGCAGCGGCTGGGGCCAACGTCCTGACTTTC CSVAAAGANVLTF
TRBJ1-2 many TRBV6-5 . TGTGCCAGCAGTTACAGTATTACAGGGTCTATTGCTGGCTACACCTTC CASSYSITGSIAGYTF
TRBJ1-6 few TRBV15 . TGTGCCACCACGGTGGCTTATAATTCACCCCTCCACTTT CATTVAYNSPLHF
TRBJ1-1 few TRBV7-2 . TGTGCCAGCAGCTTAGGGGGTACCACGAACACTGAAGCTTTCTTT CASSLGGTTNTEAFF
TRBJ2-1 . TRBV5-6 TRBD2 TGTGCCAGCAGCTTCTCCCCCGGGACTAGCGGGAGCAGGTCCTACAATGAGCAGTTCTTC CASSFSPGTSGSRSYNEQFF
TRBJ1-2 many TRBV10-3 TRBD1 TGTGCCATCAGTGCTCTCGGACAGGGGGGTGTTGGCTACACCTTC CAISALGQGGVGYTF
TRBJ1-4 . TRBV4-3 . TGCGCCAGCAGCCAAGAATGGCAGGGCCTAGGAGGGGAAAAACTGTTTTTT CASSQEWQGLGGEKLFF
TRBJ2-5 . TRBV27 . TGTGCCAGCAGTTTAAAAGGGGGACTAGAGACCCAGTACTTC CASSLKGGLETQYF
TRBJ1-5 . TRBV10-2 TRBD1 TGCGCCAGCAGTGAGGACAGGGAGAATCAGCCCCAGCATTTT CASSEDRENQPQHF
TRBJ2-1 many TRBV11-2 . TGTGCCAGCAGCTTACTCGAATACAATGAGCAGTTCTTC CASSLLEYNEQFF
TRBJ1-4 . TRBV27 . TGTGCCAGCAGTTTCGGGAATGGGAGATTTAATGAAAAACTGTTTTTT CASSFGNGRFNEKLFF
TRBJ1-2 few TRBV5-6 . TGTGCCAGCAGCTCGCCAACGGCGGATGGCTACACCTTC CASSSPTADGYTF
TRBJ2-7 many TRBV11-2 TRBD2 TGTGCCAGCAGCTTAAGGGGGACTAGCGGGAGTGGCGCCGACGAGCAGTACTTC CASSLRGTSGSGADEQYF
TRBJ1-1 . TRBV28 . TGTGCCAGCAGTCACGGGGGGTCTGAAGCTTTCTTT CASSHGGSEAFF
TRBJ2-5 . TRBV5-1 TRBD2 TGCGCCAGCAGCCCTGGGACTAGCGGGGACCATTGGGAGACCCAGTACTTC CASSPGTSGDHWETQYF
TRBJ1-1 few TRBV29-1 . TGCAGCGTCCAAAGGGTGGGGACTGAAGCTTTCTTT CSVQRVGTEAFF
TRBJ2-7 many TRBV28 TRBD2 TGTGCCAGCACCGGTCTGGGGGGGGTCGGTTCCTACGAGCAGTACTTC CASTGLGGVGSYEQYF